This passage covers 2 T cell receptor beta chains from one sample sequenced in a study of T cells in Graves' hyperthyroidism and ophthalmopathy. Amplification yielded TCR beta CDR3 regions, with RNA transcripts as the source. Using the HTBI primer set, a first-round RT-PCR was run on the TCR CDR3. TCRdb reanalysed the multiplex PCR reads using MiXCR and keeps one entry per CDR3 protein. The sample has hundreds of thousands of distinct CDR3 sequences, roughly 15% seen once. Sequences were obtained from blood. These receptors all stem from a woman between 50 and 59 years old with Graves' ophthalmopathy.

This clonotype was seen a few times. The rearrangement joins TRBV29-1 to TRBJ2-2; D is undetermined. CDR3 length equals 14 residues. Deletions cut 2 bases from V and 1 base from J, with 8 bases between. Germline CDR1 reads SQVTM; CDR2 reads ANQGSEA. The CDR3 is CSVERTQNTGELFF. In DNA, the CDR3 is TGCAGCGTTGAAAGGACGCAGAACACCGGGGAGCTGTTTTTT.

This chain connects TRBV19 to TRBJ2-1; a weak D match, TRBD2 (6 bases). Trimming left V 7 bases short and J 4 bases short, with 17 bases between. The CDR3 runs 15 residues. Germline V gene lookup returns CDR1 LNHDA and CDR2 SQIVND (reference sequence). CDR3 amino acids: CASTARQRVYNEQFF. Here the CDR3 DNA reads TGTGCCAGTACCGCCCGGCAGCGGGTATACAATGAGCAGTTCTTC. The full variable domain, completed using reference TRBV19 and TRBJ2-1, is DGGITQSPKYLFRKEGQNVTLSCEQNLNHDAMYWYRQDPGQGLRLIYYSQIVNDFQKGDIAEGYSVSREKKESFPLTVTSAQKNPTAFYLCASTARQRVYNEQFFGPGTRLTVL.